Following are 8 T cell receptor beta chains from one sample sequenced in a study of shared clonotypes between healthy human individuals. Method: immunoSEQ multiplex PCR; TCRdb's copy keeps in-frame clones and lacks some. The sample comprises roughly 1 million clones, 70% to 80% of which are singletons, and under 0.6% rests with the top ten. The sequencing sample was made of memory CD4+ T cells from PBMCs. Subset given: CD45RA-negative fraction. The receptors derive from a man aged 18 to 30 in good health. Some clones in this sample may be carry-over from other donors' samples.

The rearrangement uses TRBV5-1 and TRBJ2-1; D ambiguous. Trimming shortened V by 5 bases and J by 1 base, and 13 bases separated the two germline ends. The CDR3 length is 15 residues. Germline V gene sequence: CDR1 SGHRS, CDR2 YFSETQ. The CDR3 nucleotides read TGCGCCAGCAGGCCAGCGTCGATGTCCTACAATGAGCAGTTCTTC. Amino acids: CASRPASMSYNEQFF.

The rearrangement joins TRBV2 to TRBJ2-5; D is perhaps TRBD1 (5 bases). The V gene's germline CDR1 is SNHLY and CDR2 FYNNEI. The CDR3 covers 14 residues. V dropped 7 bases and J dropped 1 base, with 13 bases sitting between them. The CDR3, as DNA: TGTGCCAGCAAAAAAAGGGGCAGCCAAGAGACCCAGTACTTC. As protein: CASKKRGSQETQYF.

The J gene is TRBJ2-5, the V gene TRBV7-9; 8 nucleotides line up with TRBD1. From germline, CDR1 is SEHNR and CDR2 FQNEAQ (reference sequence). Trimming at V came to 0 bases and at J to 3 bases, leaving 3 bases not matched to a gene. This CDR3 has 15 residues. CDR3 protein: CASSLALTGEETQYF. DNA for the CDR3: TGTGCCAGCAGCTTAGCGCTGACAGGGGAAGAGACCCAGTACTTC. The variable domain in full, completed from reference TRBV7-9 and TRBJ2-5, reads DTGVSQNPRHKITKRGQNVTFRCDPISEHNRLYWYRQTLGQGPEFLTYFQNEAQLEKSRLLSDRFSAERPKGSFSTLEIQRTEQGDSAMYLCASSLALTGEETQYFGPGTRLLVL.

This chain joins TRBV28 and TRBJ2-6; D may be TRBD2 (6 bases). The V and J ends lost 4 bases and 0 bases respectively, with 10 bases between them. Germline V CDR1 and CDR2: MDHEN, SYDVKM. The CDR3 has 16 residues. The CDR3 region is CASSSGGASGANVLTF. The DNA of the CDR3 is TGTGCCAGCAGTTCCGGCGGGGCCTCTGGGGCCAACGTCCTGACTTTC.

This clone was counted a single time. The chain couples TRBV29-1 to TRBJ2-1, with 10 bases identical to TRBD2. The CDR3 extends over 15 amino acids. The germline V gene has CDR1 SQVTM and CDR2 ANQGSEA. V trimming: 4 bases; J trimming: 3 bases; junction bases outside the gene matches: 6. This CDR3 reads CSVGEREGLYNEQFF. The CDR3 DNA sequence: TGCAGCGTTGGGGAGCGGGAGGGTCTCTACAATGAGCAGTTCTTC.

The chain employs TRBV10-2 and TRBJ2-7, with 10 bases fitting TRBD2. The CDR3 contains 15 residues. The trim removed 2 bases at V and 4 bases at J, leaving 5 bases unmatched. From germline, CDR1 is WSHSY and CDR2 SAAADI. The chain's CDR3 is CASSEGAGGLYEQYF. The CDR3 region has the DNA TGCGCCAGCAGTGAGGGAGCGGGAGGGTTATACGAGCAGTACTTC.

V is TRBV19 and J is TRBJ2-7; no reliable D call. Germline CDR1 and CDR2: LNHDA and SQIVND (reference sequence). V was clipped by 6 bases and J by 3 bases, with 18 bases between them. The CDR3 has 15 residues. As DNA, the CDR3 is TGTGCCAGTAGCCCCGATTCGGCAGCTAACTACGAGCAGTACTTC. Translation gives CASSPDSAANYEQYF.

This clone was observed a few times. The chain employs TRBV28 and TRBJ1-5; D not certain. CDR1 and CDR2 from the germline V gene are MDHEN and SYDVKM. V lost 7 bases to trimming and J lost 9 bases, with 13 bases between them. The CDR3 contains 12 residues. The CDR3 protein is CASTQLTAPQHF. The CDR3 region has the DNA TGTGCCAGCACCCAACTCACAGCGCCCCAGCATTTT.